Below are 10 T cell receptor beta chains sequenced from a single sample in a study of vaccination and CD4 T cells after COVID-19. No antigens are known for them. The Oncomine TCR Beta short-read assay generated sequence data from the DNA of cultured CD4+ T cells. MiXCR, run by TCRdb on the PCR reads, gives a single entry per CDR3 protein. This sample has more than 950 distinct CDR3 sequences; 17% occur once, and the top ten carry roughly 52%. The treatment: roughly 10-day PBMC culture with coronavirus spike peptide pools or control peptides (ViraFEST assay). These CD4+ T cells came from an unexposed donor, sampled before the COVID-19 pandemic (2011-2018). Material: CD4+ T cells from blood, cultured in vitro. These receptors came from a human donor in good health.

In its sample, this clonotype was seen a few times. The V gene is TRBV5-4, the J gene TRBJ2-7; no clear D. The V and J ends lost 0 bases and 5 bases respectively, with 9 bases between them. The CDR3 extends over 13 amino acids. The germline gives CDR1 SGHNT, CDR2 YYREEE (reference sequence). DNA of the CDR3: TGTGCCAGCAGCTTGGAGGCAGGCAACGAGCAGTACTTC. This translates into CASSLEAGNEQYF.

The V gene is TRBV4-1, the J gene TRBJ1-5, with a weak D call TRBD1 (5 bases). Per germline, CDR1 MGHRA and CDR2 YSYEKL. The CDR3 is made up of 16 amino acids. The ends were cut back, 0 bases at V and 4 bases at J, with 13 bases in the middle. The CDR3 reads CASSQDLRRGNQPQHF. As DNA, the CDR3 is TGCGCCAGCAGCCAAGATCTACGGAGGGGTAATCAGCCCCAGCATTTT.

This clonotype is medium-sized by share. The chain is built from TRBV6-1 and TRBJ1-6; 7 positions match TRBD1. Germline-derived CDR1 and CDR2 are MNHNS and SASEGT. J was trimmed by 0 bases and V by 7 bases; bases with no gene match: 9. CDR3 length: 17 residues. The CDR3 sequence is CASIIGGGRSYNSPLHF. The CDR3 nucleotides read TGTGCCAGCATCATTGGAGGGGGCCGCTCCTATAATTCACCCCTCCACTTT.

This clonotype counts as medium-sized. The CDR3 loop is CASSSLQGGNTEAFF. CDR3 coding DNA: TGTGCCAGCAGCTCACTCCAGGGGGGGAACACTGAAGCTTTCTTT. The chain is built from TRBV7-9 and TRBJ1-1, with 7 bases lining up with TRBD1. Germline V gene data show CDR1 as SEHNR and CDR2 as FQNEAQ (reference sequence). Losses at the gene ends were 4 bases for V and 1 base for J; bases not matched to a gene: 6. This CDR3 is built from 15 residues.

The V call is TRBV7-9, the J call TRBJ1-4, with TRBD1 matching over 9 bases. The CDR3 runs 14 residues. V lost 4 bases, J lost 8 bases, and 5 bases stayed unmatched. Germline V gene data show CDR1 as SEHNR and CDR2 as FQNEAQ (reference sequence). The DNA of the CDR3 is TGTGCCAGCAGCTCGGGACAGGGCGGCGAAAAACTGTTTTTT. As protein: CASSSGQGGEKLFF.

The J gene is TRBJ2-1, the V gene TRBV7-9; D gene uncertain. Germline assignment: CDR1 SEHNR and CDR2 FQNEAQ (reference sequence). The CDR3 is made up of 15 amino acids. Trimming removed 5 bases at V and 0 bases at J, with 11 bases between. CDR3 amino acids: CASSPGRASYNEQFF. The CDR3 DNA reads TGTGCCAGCAGCCCGGGCCGAGCCTCCTACAATGAGCAGTTCTTC.

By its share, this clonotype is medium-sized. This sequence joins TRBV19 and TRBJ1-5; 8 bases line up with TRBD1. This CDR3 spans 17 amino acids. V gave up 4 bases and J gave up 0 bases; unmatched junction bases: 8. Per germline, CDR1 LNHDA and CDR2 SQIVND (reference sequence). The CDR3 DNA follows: TGTGCCAGTAGTACACCGGACAGGGCGGGTAGCAATCAGCCCCAGCATTTT. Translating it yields CASSTPDRAGSNQPQHF.

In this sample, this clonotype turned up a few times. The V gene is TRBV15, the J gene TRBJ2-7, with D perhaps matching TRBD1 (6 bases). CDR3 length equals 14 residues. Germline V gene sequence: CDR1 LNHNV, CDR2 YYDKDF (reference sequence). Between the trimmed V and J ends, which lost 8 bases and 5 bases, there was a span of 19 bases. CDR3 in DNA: TGTGCCACCTCCCCGGGTCCAGGGGTCGACGAGCAGTACTTC. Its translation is CATSPGPGVDEQYF.

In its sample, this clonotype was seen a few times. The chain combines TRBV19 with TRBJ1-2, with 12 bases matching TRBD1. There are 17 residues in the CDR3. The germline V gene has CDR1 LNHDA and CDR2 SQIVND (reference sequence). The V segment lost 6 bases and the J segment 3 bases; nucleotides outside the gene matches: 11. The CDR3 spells CASSPTGQGARYYGYTF. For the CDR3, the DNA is TGTGCCAGTAGCCCAACGGGACAGGGGGCGCGATACTATGGCTACACCTTC. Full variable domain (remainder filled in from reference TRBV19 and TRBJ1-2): DGGITQSPKYLFRKEGQNVTLSCEQNLNHDAMYWYRQDPGQGLRLIYYSQIVNDFQKGDIAEGYSVSREKKESFPLTVTSAQKNPTAFYLCASSPTGQGARYYGYTFGSGTRLTVV.

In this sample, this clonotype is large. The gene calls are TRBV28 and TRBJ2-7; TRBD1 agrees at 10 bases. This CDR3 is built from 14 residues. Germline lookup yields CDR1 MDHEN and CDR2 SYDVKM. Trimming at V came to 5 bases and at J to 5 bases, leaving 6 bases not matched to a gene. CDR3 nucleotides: TGTGCCAGCAGTACCGGGACAGGGGTCCACGAGCAGTACTTC. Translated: CASSTGTGVHEQYF.